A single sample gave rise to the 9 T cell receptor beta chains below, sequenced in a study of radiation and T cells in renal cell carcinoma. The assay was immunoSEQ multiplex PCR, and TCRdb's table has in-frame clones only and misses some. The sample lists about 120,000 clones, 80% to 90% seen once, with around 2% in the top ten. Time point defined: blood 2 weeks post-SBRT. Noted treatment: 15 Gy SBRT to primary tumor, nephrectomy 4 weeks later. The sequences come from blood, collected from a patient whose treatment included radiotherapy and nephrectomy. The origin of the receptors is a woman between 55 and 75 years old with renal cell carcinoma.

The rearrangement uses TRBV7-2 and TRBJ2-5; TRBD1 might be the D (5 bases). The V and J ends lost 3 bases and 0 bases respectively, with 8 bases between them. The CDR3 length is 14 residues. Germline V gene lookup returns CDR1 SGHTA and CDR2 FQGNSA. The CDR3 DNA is TGTGCCAGCAGCTTGAGACAGAACCAAGAGACCCAGTACTTC. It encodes CASSLRQNQETQYF.

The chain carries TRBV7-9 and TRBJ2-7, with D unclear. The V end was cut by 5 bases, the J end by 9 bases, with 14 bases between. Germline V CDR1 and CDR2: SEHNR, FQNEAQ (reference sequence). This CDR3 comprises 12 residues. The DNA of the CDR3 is TGTGCCAGCAGCGGATACAATGTAGTGCAGTACTTC. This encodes CASSGYNVVQYF.

The CDR3 loop is CASSEQGLSSGNTIYF. Written as DNA, the CDR3 is TGTGCCAGCAGTGAACAGGGGCTTTCCTCTGGAAACACCATATATTTT. The J gene is TRBJ1-3, the V gene TRBV2; tentatively, D is TRBD1 (6 bases). The germline gives CDR1 SNHLY, CDR2 FYNNEI. V shed 2 bases and J shed 0 bases, with 11 bases lying between them. This CDR3 has 16 residues. Full variable domain (outside the CDR3, taken from reference TRBV2 and TRBJ1-3): EPEVTQTPSHQVTQMGQEVILRCVPISNHLYFYWYRQILGQKVEFLVSFYNNEISEKSEIFDDQFSVERPDGSNFTLKIRSTKLEDSAMYFCASSEQGLSSGNTIYFGEGSWLTVV.

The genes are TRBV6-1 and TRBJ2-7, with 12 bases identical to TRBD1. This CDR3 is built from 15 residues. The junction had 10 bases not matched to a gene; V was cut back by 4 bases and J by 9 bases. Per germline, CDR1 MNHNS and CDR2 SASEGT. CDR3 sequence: CASSVPGQGAAGQYF. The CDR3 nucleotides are TGTGCCAGCAGTGTCCCGGGACAGGGGGCCGCGGGGCAGTACTTC.

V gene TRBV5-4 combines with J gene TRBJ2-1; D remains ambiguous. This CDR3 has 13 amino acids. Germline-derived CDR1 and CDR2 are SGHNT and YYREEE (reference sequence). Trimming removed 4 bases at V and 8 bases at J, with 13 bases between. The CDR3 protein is CASSLTLWDEQFF. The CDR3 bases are TGTGCCAGCAGCCTGACTCTATGGGATGAGCAGTTCTTC.

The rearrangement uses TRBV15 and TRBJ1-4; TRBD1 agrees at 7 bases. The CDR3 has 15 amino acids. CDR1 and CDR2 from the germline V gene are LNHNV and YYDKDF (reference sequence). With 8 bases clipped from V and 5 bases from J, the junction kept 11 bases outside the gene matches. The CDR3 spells CATHLPGQTNEKLFF. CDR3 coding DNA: TGTGCCACCCATCTACCGGGACAGACGAATGAAAAACTGTTTTTT.

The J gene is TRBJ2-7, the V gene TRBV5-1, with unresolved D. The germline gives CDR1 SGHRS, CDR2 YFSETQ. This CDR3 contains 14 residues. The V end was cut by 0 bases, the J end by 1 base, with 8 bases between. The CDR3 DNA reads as TGCGCCAGCAGCTTGGCCACAGCTTCCTACGAGCAGTACTTC. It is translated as CASSLATASYEQYF.

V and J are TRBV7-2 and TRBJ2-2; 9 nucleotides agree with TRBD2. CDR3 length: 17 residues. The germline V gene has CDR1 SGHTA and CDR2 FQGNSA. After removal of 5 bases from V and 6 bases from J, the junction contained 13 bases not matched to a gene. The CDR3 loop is CASSHLTWLAGSGELFF. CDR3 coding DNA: TGTGCCAGCAGCCATCTCACCTGGCTAGCGGGATCCGGGGAGCTGTTTTTT.

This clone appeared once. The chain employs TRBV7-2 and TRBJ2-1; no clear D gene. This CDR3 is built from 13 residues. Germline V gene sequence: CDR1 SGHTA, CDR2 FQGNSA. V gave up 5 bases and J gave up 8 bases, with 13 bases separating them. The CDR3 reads CASSLLLVDEQFF. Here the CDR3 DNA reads TGTGCCAGCAGCCTACTGTTGGTCGATGAGCAGTTCTTC.